These T cell receptor beta chains were read from a single sample in a study of CD8+ T cells in alopecia areata. Clones were sequenced by immunoSEQ multiplex PCR, and TCRdb holds only the in-frame ones, with some missing. The sample consists of over 100,000 clones, about 50% of them appearing once. This specimen was CD4+ T cells sorted from blood, taken at week 4, from a patient treated with tofacitinib. The source is a human donor with alopecia areata. Both conserved end residues are trimmed from each CDR3. Each record gives: J gene, V gene, CDR3 protein.

j_call: TRBJ1-1
v_call: TRBV4-1
cdr3_aa: ASSQVGGGWSTEAF

j_call: TRBJ2-5
v_call: TRBV7-3
cdr3_aa: ASSLNRGGRETQY

j_call: TRBJ2-1
v_call: TRBV4-1
cdr3_aa: ASSQGNGRLTYNEQF

j_call: TRBJ2-5
v_call: TRBV7-9
cdr3_aa: ASSLGSGTQETQY

j_call: TRBJ1-6
v_call: TRBV6-5
cdr3_aa: ASSRTGWNSPLH

j_call: TRBJ2-7
v_call: TRBV29-1
cdr3_aa: SVERDSTPGQY

j_call: TRBJ2-1
v_call: TRBV4-1
cdr3_aa: ASRQGESPSYNEQF

j_call: TRBJ1-1
v_call: TRBV6-5
cdr3_aa: ASSYSTVNTEAF

j_call: TRBJ2-7
v_call: TRBV6-1
cdr3_aa: ASSERKGIASYEQY

j_call: TRBJ2-1
v_call: TRBV9
cdr3_aa: ASSVSSGVHEQF

j_call: TRBJ2-1
v_call: TRBV5-1
cdr3_aa: ASSPRDPGGEQF

j_call: TRBJ2-7
v_call: TRBV5-1
cdr3_aa: ASSDSGYSYEQY

j_call: TRBJ1-1
v_call: TRBV6-5
cdr3_aa: ASSPTGGTEAF

j_call: TRBJ2-2
v_call: TRBV9
cdr3_aa: ASSETITGDTGELF

j_call: TRBJ2-7
v_call: TRBV29-1
cdr3_aa: SVAGAYEQY

j_call: TRBJ2-5
v_call: TRBV7-9
cdr3_aa: ASSLEGRRETQY

j_call: TRBJ1-2
v_call: TRBV6-5
cdr3_aa: ASSTPSTGGGYT

j_call: TRBJ2-6
v_call: TRBV19
cdr3_aa: ASSQRQGAAGANVLT

j_call: TRBJ2-5
v_call: TRBV27
cdr3_aa: ASSLLAGGQETQY

j_call: TRBJ1-2
v_call: TRBV29-1
cdr3_aa: SAVARPLYT

j_call: TRBJ2-3
v_call: TRBV7-8
cdr3_aa: ASSLGWALTDTQY

j_call: TRBJ2-6
v_call: TRBV2
cdr3_aa: ASSLSSAGANVLT

j_call: TRBJ2-4
v_call: TRBV4-1
cdr3_aa: ASSQEGHGENIQY

j_call: TRBJ2-1
v_call: TRBV29-1
cdr3_aa: SVEDIKRHDRGWDNEQF

j_call: TRBJ2-1
v_call: TRBV30
cdr3_aa: AQEGNPLVNEQF

j_call: TRBJ2-7
v_call: TRBV6-5
cdr3_aa: ASSYVAGGPHEQY

j_call: TRBJ1-1
v_call: TRBV30
cdr3_aa: AWSGGENTEAF

j_call: TRBJ1-5
v_call: TRBV30
cdr3_aa: AWGRQGNQPQH

j_call: TRBJ2-5
v_call: TRBV4-2
cdr3_aa: ASSPGAGETQY

j_call: TRBJ1-1
v_call: TRBV19
cdr3_aa: ASSPGDRMNTEAF

j_call: TRBJ2-7
v_call: TRBV5-1
cdr3_aa: ASSFGTGGDEQY

j_call: TRBJ2-3
v_call: TRBV4-1
cdr3_aa: ASSLQATDTQY

j_call: TRBJ2-3
v_call: TRBV5-4
cdr3_aa: ASSLRLAGSTDTQY

j_call: TRBJ2-1
v_call: TRBV29-1
cdr3_aa: SGNLGLAGGLSSYNEQF

j_call: TRBJ2-7
v_call: TRBV29-1
cdr3_aa: SVVLGTSYEQY

j_call: TRBJ1-3
v_call: TRBV29-1
cdr3_aa: SVVFISGNTIY

j_call: TRBJ1-5
v_call: TRBV23-1
cdr3_aa: ASSQPTKPQH